Described below is a single T cell receptor beta chain sequence and its context. Its target is unknown. The data originate from a study of T cell responses to AZD1222 COVID-19 vaccine. General observations from the study: Across spike, vaccine-associated CD4 TCRs were found, dominant at 160-218 and 743-854.

TCRdb's table, derived via immunoSEQ multiplex PCR, lists solely in-frame clones and lacks some. The sample contains some 130,000 clones, roughly 90% of which appear only once. Trimming left V 4 bases short and J 7 bases short, with 24 bases between. Germline-derived CDR1 and CDR2 are SGHRS and YFSETQ. The CDR3 runs 16 residues. This material consisted of peripheral blood, taken 28 days after the second AZD1222 dose. The receptor's source is an adult who received the AZD1222 COVID-19 vaccine. V gene TRBV5-1 combines with J gene TRBJ2-7, with a weak D call TRBD1 (7 bases). The CDR3, as DNA: TGCGCCAGCAGCAAGGGGGACAGCCTAGCGCCTTGGGAGCAGTACTTC. Its translation is CASSKGDSLAPWEQYF. The full variable domain, rest sourced from reference TRBV5-1 and TRBJ2-7, is KAGVTQTPRYLIKTRGQQVTLSCSPISGHRSVSWYQQTPGQGLQFLFEYFSETQRNKGNFPGRFSGRQFSNSRSEMNVSTLELGDSALYLCASSKGDSLAPWEQYFGPGTRLTVT.